This T cell receptor beta chain was found in a study of T-cell reconstitution after alpha-beta-depleted transplantation in children. This CDR3 has 15 amino acids. Unique molecular identifiers were used to barcode this TCRbeta library. TCRdb independently ran MiXCR on the PCR reads; one entry per CDR3 protein. The profile shows about 500,000 distinct CDR3 sequences, 30% to 35% of them singletons. The clonotype comes from a human donor who donated a stem cell graft to a child with aplastic anemia. This sample comprised PBMCs from the stem cell graft donor, obtained from the stem cell graft. This sequence joins TRBV12-2 and TRBJ1-3; the table calls TRBD1, which could not be checked here. TRBV12-2 has pseudogene status. The chain's CDR3 is CASRLAGGSGNTIYF. CDR3 nucleotides: TGTGCAAGTCGCCTCGCCGGGGGCTCAGGAAACACCATATATTTT.